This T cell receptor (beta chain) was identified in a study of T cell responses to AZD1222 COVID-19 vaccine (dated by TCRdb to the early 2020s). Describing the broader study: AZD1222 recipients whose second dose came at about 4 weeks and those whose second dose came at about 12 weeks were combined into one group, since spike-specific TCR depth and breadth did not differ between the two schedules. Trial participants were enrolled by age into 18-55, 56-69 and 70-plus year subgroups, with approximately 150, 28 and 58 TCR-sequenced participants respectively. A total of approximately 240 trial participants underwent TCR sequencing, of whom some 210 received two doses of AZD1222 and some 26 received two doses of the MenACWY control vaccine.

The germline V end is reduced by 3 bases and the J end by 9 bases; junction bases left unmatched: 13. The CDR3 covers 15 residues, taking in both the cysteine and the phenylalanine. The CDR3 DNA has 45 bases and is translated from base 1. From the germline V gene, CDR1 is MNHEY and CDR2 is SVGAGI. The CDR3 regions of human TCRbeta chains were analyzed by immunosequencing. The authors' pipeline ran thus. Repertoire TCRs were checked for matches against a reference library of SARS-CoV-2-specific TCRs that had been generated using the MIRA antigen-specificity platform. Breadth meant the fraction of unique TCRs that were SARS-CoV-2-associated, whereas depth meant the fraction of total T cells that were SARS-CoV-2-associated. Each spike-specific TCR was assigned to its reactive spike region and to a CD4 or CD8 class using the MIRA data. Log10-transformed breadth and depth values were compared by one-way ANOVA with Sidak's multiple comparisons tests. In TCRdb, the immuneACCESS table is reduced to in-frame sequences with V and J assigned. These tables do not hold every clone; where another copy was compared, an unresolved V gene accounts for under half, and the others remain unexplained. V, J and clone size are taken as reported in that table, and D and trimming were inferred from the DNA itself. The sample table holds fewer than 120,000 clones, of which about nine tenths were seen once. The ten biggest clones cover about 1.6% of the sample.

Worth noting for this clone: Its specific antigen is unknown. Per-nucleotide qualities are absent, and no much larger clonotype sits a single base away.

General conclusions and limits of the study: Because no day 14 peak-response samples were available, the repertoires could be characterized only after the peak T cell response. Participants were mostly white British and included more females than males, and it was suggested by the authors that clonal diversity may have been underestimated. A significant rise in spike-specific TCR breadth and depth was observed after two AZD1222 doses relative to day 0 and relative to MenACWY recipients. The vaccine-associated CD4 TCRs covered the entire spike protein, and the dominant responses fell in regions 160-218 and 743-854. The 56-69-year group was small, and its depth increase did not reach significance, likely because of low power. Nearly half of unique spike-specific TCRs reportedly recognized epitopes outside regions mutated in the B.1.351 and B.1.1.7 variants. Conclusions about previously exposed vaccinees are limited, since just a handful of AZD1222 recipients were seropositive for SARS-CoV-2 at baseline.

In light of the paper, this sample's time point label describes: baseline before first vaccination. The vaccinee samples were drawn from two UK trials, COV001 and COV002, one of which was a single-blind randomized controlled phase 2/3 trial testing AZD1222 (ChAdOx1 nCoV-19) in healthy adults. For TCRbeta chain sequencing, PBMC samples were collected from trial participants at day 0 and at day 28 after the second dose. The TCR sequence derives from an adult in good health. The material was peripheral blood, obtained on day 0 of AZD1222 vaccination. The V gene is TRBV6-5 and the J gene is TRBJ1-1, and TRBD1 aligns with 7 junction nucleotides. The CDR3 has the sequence CASSYSRGLARQAFF. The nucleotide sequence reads TGTGCCAGCAGTTATTCGAGGGGGCTGGCTCGTCAAGCTTTCTTT.